A selection of T cell receptor beta chains follows, all from one sample in a study of post-analysis software for immune sequencing data. TCRdb itself ran the PCR reads through MiXCR, one entry per CDR3 protein. The table records about 200,000 distinct CDR3 sequences, 29% of them present only once. Sequenced: blood. These receptors were taken from a girl younger than 18 with multiple sclerosis. CDR3s include the opening cysteine and the closing phenylalanine or tryptophan. A D gene is named only where the DNA matches it firmly.

J: NA; V: TRBV12-3/TRBV12-4; D: NA; CDR3: CASSPRGITGKLFF
J: TRBJ1-1; V: TRBV5-1; D: NA; CDR3: CASSLGRVNTEAFF
J: TRBJ1-6; V: TRBV7-2; D: TRBD1; CDR3: CASSIGTGIGSPLHF
J: TRBJ2-3; V: TRBV29-1; D: NA; CDR3: CTTNTDTQYF
J: TRBJ1-1; V: TRBV30; D: NA; CDR3: CARKFSNTEAFF
J: TRBJ2-7; V: TRBV20-1; D: NA; CDR3: CSARLGSYEQYF
J: TRBJ2-1; V: TRBV28; D: TRBD2; CDR3: CASRPGTRAYNEQFF
J: TRBJ2-1; V: TRBV18; D: NA; CDR3: CASSPPSGLYNEQFF
J: TRBJ1-1; V: TRBV2; D: NA; CDR3: CASSEQGGRTEAFF
J: TRBJ2-3; V: TRBV6-1; D: TRBD2; CDR3: CASSIQTGGSWADTQYF
J: TRBJ1-1; V: TRBV12-3/TRBV12-4; D: TRBD1; CDR3: CASSLVQGAMNTEAFF
J: TRBJ1-2; V: TRBV29-1; D: NA; CDR3: CGVSEGVLYGYTF
J: TRBJ1-1; V: TRBV7-2; D: NA; CDR3: CASGTRMDTEAFF
J: TRBJ2-1; V: TRBV12-3/TRBV12-4; D: NA; CDR3: CAIVKKGFRNEQFF
J: TRBJ2-2; V: TRBV3-1; D: NA; CDR3: CASSPRGPTNTGELFF
J: TRBJ1-5; V: TRBV5-1; D: NA; CDR3: CASSLSSGRNQPQHF
J: TRBJ2-6; V: TRBV10-3; D: NA; CDR3: CAISNRERTGANVLTF
J: TRBJ2-1; V: TRBV25-1; D: NA; CDR3: CASSEPPSQQFF
J: TRBJ2-1; V: TRBV3-1; D: TRBD2; CDR3: CASSRIGTSSYNEQFF
J: TRBJ2-5; V: TRBV5-1; D: TRBD2; CDR3: CASSLAVVAGAYQETQYF
J: TRBJ2-7; V: TRBV11-2; D: NA; CDR3: CASRTAYEQYF
J: TRBJ2-7; V: TRBV5-1; D: NA; CDR3: CASSFGAEGPYEQYF
J: TRBJ1-2; V: TRBV28; D: NA; CDR3: CASSMGRNNGYTF
J: TRBJ1-2; V: TRBV20-1; D: NA; CDR3: CSARDTPTADGYTF
J: TRBJ1-1; V: TRBV11-2; D: NA; CDR3: CASSFDMNTEAFF
J: TRBJ2-1; V: TRBV20-1; D: TRBD1; CDR3: CSARVGQAAYNEQFF
J: TRBJ1-1; V: TRBV18; D: NA; CDR3: CASSPGRNTEAFF
J: TRBJ2-7; V: TRBV7-2; D: NA; CDR3: CASSPLGSEQYF
J: TRBJ1-5; V: TRBV2; D: NA; CDR3: CASAGGGGPQHF
J: TRBJ1-2; V: TRBV12-3/TRBV12-4; D: NA; CDR3: CASSFGAAHGYTF
J: TRBJ1-6; V: TRBV2; D: NA; CDR3: CASSAGFYENSPLHF
J: TRBJ1-2; V: TRBV7-9; D: TRBD1; CDR3: CASSLAGTGGRGYGYTF
J: TRBJ2-1; V: TRBV5-1; D: TRBD2; CDR3: CASSSLTSGRNEQFF
J: TRBJ1-2; V: TRBV7-9; D: NA; CDR3: CASSFDIDGYTF
J: TRBJ2-6; V: TRBV14; D: NA; CDR3: CASTVAGANVLTF
J: TRBJ2-2; V: TRBV28; D: NA; CDR3: CASSPWLGELFF
J: TRBJ1-2; V: TRBV30; D: NA; CDR3: CAWSVRARGYGYTF
J: TRBJ2-7; V: TRBV4-1; D: TRBD2; CDR3: CASSQGLAGGLSYEQYF
J: TRBJ2-5; V: TRBV5-1; D: NA; CDR3: CASSPNREETQYF
J: TRBJ2-3; V: TRBV20-1; D: TRBD2; CDR3: CSANDPLAGGLTDTQYF
J: TRBJ2-1; V: TRBV7-8; D: NA; CDR3: CASSLTGTQYNEQFF